This T cell receptor (beta chain) was found in a study of blood T cells in healthy people across ages. The authors ran a second PCR of about 6 to 11 cycles using a sample-barcoded 5' primer and a J-beta primer mix. TCRdb reprocessed the 5' RACE reads via MiXCR and lists one record per CDR3 protein. The sample yields about 1.5 million distinct CDR3 sequences, 40% to 45% seen once. Every participating donor contributed roughly 10 milliliters of peripheral blood through a draw. The sample comprised blood. The receptor's source is a woman aged 18-29 years in good health.

Here the CDR3 DNA reads TGTGCCAGCTATCCCCCGGGGGGCAATCAGCCCCAGCATTTT. This codes for CASYPPGGNQPQHF. This chain links TRBV6-2 or TRBV6-3 with TRBJ1-5; a possible D gene is TRBD1 (5 bases). CDR1 is MNHEY, CDR2 SVGEGT, per germline. V lost 8 bases to trimming and J lost 2 bases, with 13 bases between them. The CDR3 is made up of 14 amino acids.